This TCR beta chain is drawn from a study of blood T cells in healthy people across ages (dated by TCRdb to between 2014 and 2016). For the study in its entirety: Template switching captured roughly one uniquely barcoded TCR beta cDNA molecule per two T cells in model experiments. To avoid experimental bias, donors of different ages were randomly spread across the sequencing lanes. Using the same blood draw, the study looked at two additional independent replicas of 1 million unique cDNA reads for two donors, one aged 18 to 30 and the other aged 80 or older. The donors were divided into four age groups: young (average approximately 16 years), middle-aged (about 41), aged (approximately 59) and long-lived (82). Using deep sequencing normalized with unique cDNA molecular identifiers, the study measured how TCR beta repertoire diversity changes with age. Overall study results and their limits: Because donor CMV infection status was unknown, age-related changes in expanded clonotypes were potentially confounded. The long-lived group showed more naive CD4+ T cells, fewer expanded clones and increased TCR diversity than the aged group, suggesting age selection. Total diversity estimates from one million sequenced T cells were considered lower bounds and underestimates. Because profiling used bulk unsorted PBMCs, naive and antigen-experienced compartments could not be compared conclusively. The percentage of naive T cells measured by flow cytometry correlated strongly with observed TCR beta diversity. As age increased, observed TCR beta diversity per million T cells dropped in a roughly linear way, and a significant reduction was already evident by age 40.

CDR1 and CDR2 are drawn from the germline V gene: SQVTM, ANQGSEA. CDR3 length: 13 amino acids, cysteine to phenylalanine. The entry retains the CDR3 DNA only, 39 bases that are in frame from base 1. The library was built by means of 5' RACE. The reads were generated on an Illumina HiSeq 2500. A second roughly 6 to 11 cycle PCR used a sample-barcoded 5' primer and a J-beta primer mix. Each TCR beta cDNA molecule received a unique molecular identifier from a template-switch 5' adaptor carrying 12 random nucleotides. Each sample yielded at least 3 million CDR3-containing paired-end reads. First-strand cDNA synthesis was performed from all RNA using the Mint cDNA synthesis kit, with priming by a TRBC-specific oligonucleotide. Following uracil-DNA glycosylase treatment, all cDNA underwent a first 18-cycle PCR with the universal primers M1SS and BC2_uni_R. Per the source publication's procedure: For normalization, 1 million high-quality reads, each with a distinct molecular identifier, were randomly selected from each sample. Instead of being binned into consensus sequences, reads that shared molecular identifiers were thrown out. MiTCR, with a Q25 quality threshold and the strictest error-elimination algorithm, was used for CDR3 identification, clonotype clustering and error correction. Lower-bound total TCR beta diversity was estimated with a nonparametric unseen species model using Euler transformation. TCRdb cleaned the public reads at Q25 with fastp, built clones with MiXCR and kept in-frame beta chains. Every CDR3 protein is listed once, alongside the most common genes and DNA of its rows. What appears here as the V and J calls and clone size reflects TCRdb's work, not the paper's. The sample contains roughly 700,000 distinct CDR3 sequences, roughly 49% of them found a single time. Together, the top ten hold under 35% of the sample.

Donors were a few dozen systemically healthy Caucasian individuals from Russia aged roughly 6 to 95 years. Each donor gave around 9.9 milliliters of peripheral blood, collected into EDTA-treated Vacutainer tubes. PBMCs were isolated by Ficoll-Paque density-gradient centrifugation, with at least 6 million obtained per sample. Trizol reagent was used to extract total RNA from the PBMCs, yielding at least 6 micrograms per sample. For every donor, an aliquot of PBMCs went through flow cytometry to measure the percentages of naive CD45RAhigh/CD27high T cells. Comment on this clonotype: Its antigen specificity is not known. Sequence at one end of the junction differs from germline and may be a read error.

The receptor was isolated from a woman aged 55-70 years in good health. The sequencing sample was made of blood. The V and J segments used are TRBV29-1 and TRBJ2-7; 7 central nucleotides agree with TRBD1. The DNA sequence follows: TGCAGCGTTGGAAGGGGGCTGGAATACGAGCGGTACTTC. This sequence encodes CSVGRGLEYERYF.